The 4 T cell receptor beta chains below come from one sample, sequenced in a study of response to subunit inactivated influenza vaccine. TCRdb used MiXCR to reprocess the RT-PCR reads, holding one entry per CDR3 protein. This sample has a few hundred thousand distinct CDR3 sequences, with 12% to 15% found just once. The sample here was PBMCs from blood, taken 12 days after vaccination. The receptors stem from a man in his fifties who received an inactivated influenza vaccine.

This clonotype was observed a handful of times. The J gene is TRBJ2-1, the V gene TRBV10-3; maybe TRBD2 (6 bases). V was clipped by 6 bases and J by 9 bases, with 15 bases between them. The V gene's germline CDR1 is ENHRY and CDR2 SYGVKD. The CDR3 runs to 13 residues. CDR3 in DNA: TGTGCCATCAGGGCCCCCACTAGCTTTGAGCAGTTCTTC. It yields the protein CAIRAPTSFEQFF.

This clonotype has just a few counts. CDR3 DNA: TGCAGCGTTGGAGGGTTCGGGACTGAAGCTTTCTTT. Translated: CSVGGFGTEAFF. The V and J genes are TRBV29-1 and TRBJ1-1; no definite D call. CDR3 length equals 12 residues. The germline V gene encodes CDR1 SQVTM and CDR2 ANQGSEA. The V end lost 4 bases, the J end lost 5 bases, and 11 bases lay between the germline ends.

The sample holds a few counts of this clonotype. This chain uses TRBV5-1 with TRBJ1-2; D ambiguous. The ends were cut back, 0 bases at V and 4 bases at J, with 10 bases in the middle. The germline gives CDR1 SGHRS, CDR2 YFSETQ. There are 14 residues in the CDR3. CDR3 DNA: TGCGCCAGCAGCTTGGGTAGGGAGATCTATGGCTACACCTTC. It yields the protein CASSLGREIYGYTF.

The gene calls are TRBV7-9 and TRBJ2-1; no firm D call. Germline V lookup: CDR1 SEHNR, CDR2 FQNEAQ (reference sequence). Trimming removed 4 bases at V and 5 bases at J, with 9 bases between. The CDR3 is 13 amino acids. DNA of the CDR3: TGTGCCAGCAGCTCCCAACTTAACAATGAGCAGTTCTTC. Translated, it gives CASSSQLNNEQFF.